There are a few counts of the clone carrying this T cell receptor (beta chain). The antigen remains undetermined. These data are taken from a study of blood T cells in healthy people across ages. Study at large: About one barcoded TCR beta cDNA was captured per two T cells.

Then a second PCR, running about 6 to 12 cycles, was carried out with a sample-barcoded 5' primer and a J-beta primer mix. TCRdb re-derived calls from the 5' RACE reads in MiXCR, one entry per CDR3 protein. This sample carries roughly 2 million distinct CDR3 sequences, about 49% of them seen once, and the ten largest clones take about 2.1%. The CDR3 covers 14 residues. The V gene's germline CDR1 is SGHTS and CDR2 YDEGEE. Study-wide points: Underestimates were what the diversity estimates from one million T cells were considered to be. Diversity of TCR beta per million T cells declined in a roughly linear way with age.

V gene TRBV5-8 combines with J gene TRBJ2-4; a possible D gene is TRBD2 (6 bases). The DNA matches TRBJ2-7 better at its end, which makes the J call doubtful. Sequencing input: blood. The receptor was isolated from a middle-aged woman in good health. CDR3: CASSLSGYLHEQYF. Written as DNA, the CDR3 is TGTGCCAGCAGCTTAAGCGGGTACCTACACGAGCAGTACTTC.